This entry describes one T cell receptor (beta chain). Which antigen it targets is not known. Base qualities are not at hand, and no much larger clone is one base apart. The data are from a study of blood T cell repertoires in COVID-19 (dated by TCRdb to between 2020 and 2021). Concerning the study at large: Samples covering the acute and convalescent phases of COVID-19 were provided by collaborators in the United States, Italy and Spain. The prospective study material was composed of cDNA or gDNA derived from T cells, B-cell-depleted T cells, or PBMCs. Subjects who had been exposed to COVID-19, were actively infected with it, or had recovered from it provided the deeply sampled blood TCRbeta repertoires that made up the dataset. A freely available public database, intended as a resource for researchers studying the immune response to SARS-CoV-2, is where the repertoires were released. The samples were drawn from two sources: the first 160 participants of the ongoing ImmuneRACE study, and 1,000 to 1,500 subjects contributed by 6 global collaborators. A de-identified subject ID, COVID-19 status, age in years and sex were almost always included in the sample metadata. Where HLA class I and class II types were available, the types were taken from metadata supplied by the sample provider, not from assay-based typing.

Study-wide conclusions, independent of this receptor: The quantity of clinical and demographic metadata differed by source and by participant and was supplied without curation.

V is cut back by 5 bases and J by 4 bases, with 7 bases in the junction unmatched. Reading the germline V gene gives CDR1 MNHEY and CDR2 SVGEGT. The CDR3 sequence holds 15 residues, the cysteine and phenylalanine included. Only CDR3 DNA is held: 45 bases, read in frame from base 1. The immunoSEQ Assay, a bias-controlled multiplex PCR, was used to amplify TCRbeta CDR3 regions from genomic DNA. Per the source publication's procedure: The number of nucleated cells in each sample was estimated from the amplification of reference gene primers within the assay. Sequence reads were collapsed and filtered to measure the absolute abundance of every unique TCRbeta CDR3 rearrangement. For each sample, productive Simpson clonality was calculated as the square root of Simpson's diversity index across productive rearrangements. The source is immuneACCESS, and TCRdb retained only in-frame sequences with V and J called. Part of the clones is not carried over; for the studies checked, unresolved V genes explain less than half of this, and the remainder is unexplained. V and J calls and clone size follow that table, whereas D and trimming were derived from the DNA. The sample table contains some 83,000 clones; only one count was recorded for around 90% of them. The ten largest clones capture less than 2.5% of the sample.

Collaborating institutions collected whole blood in K2EDTA tubes following their own protocols. For TCRbeta analysis, collaborator samples were shipped as frozen whole blood, as isolated PBMCs, or as DNA extracted from either sample type. This receptor chain uses TRBV6-2 or TRBV6-3 and TRBJ1-2, and 10 junction bases match TRBD1. This TCR was recovered from a man aged 45-60 years with acute or convalescent COVID-19. The sequenced material came from peripheral blood. The DNA sequence reads TGTGCCAGCAGTACCGACAGGGGGCGTATCTATGGCTACACCTTC. It codes for CASSTDRGRIYGYTF.